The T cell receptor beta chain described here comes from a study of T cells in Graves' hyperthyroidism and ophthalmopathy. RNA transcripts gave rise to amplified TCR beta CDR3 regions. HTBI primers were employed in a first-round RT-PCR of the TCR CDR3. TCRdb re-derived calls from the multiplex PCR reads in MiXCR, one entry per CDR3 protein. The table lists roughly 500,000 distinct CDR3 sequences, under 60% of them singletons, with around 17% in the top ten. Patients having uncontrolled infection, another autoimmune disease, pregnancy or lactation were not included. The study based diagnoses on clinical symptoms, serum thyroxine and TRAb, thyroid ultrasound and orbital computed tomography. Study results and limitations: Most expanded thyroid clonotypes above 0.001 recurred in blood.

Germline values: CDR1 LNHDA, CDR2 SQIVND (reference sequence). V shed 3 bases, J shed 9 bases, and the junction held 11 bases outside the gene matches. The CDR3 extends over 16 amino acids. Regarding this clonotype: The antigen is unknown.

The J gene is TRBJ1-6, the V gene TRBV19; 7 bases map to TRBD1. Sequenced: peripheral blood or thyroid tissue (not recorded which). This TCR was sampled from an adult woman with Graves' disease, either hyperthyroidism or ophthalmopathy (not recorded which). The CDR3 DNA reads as TGTGCCAGTAGTATCCTCTCGACAGGGAGGAGTTCACCCCTCCACTTT. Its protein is CASSILSTGRSSPLHF.